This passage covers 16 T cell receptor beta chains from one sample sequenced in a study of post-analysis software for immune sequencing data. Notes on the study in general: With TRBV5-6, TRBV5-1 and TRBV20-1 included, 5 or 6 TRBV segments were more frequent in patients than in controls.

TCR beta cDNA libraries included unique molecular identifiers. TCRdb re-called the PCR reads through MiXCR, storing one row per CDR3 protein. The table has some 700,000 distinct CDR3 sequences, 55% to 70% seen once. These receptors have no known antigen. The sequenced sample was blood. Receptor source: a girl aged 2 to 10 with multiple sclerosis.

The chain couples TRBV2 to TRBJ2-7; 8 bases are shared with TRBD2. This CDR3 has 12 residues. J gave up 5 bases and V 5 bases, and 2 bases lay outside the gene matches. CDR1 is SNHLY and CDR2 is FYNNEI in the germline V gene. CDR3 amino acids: CASSRLANEQYF. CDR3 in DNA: TGTGCCAGCAGTCGACTAGCGAACGAGCAGTACTTC.

The CDR3 sequence: CASSWTSGGQETQYF. In nucleotides, the CDR3 is TGTGCCAGCAGCTGGACTAGCGGGGGTCAAGAGACCCAGTACTTC. The chain has TRBV7-2 and TRBJ2-5; 13 nucleotides line up with TRBD2. This CDR3 spans 15 amino acids. Per germline, CDR1 SGHTA and CDR2 FQGNSA. The V segment lost 4 bases and the J segment 2 bases; nucleotides outside the gene matches: 1.

CDR3 sequence reads: CASRLGVMSNQPQHF. CDR3 bases: TGCGCCAGCAGACTAGGGGTAATGAGCAATCAGCCCCAGCATTTT. The chain combines TRBV10-2 with TRBJ1-5, with D possibly TRBD1 on 5 matching bases. This CDR3 region has 15 residues. V lost 6 bases and J lost 1, with 13 bases in between. Per the germline V gene, CDR1 is WSHSY and CDR2 is SAAADI.

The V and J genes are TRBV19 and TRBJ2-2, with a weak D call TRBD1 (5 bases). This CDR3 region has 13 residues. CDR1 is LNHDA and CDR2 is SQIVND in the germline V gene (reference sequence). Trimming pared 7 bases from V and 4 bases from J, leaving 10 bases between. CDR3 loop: CASMGQGTGELFF. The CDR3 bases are TGTGCCAGTATGGGTCAGGGCACCGGGGAGCTGTTTTTT.

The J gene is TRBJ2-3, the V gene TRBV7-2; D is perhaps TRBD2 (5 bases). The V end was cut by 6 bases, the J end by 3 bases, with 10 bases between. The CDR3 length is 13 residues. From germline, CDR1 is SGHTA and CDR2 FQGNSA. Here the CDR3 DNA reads TGTGCCAGCAGACCTCCGGGAACAGATACGCAGTATTTT. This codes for CASRPPGTDTQYF.

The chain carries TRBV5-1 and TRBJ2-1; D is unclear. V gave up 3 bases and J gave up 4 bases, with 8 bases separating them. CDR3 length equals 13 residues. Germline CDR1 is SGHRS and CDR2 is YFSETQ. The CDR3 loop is CASSYDGYNEQFF. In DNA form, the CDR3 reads TGCGCCAGCAGCTACGACGGATACAATGAGCAGTTCTTC.

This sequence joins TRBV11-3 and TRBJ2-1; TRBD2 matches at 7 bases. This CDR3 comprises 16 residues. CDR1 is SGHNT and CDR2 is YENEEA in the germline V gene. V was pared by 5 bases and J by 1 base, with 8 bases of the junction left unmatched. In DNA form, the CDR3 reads TGTGCCAGCAGCCCAGCGGGGAAGGGTTCCTACAATGAGCAGTTCTTC. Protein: CASSPAGKGSYNEQFF.

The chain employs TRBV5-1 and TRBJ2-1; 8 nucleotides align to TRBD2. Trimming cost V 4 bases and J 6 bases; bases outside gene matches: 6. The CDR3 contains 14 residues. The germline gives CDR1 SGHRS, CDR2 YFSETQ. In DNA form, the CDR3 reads TGCGCCAGCAGCCCGACAACTAGCGGCAATGAGCAGTTCTTC. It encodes CASSPTTSGNEQFF.

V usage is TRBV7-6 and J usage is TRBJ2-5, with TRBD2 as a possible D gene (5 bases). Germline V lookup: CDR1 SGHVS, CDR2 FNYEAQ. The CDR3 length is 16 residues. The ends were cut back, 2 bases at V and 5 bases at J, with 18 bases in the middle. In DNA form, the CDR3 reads TGTGCCAGCAGCTTAAACGGTCCCGGGGTCGGGGAGACCCAGTACTTC. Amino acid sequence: CASSLNGPGVGETQYF.

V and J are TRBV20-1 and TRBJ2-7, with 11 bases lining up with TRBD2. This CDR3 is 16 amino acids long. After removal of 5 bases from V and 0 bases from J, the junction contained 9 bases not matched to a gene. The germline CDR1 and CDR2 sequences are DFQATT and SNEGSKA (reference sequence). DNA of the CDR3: TGCAGTGCTGGTTTAGCGGGAGGGCGTAGCTCCTACGAGCAGTACTTC. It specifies CSAGLAGGRSSYEQYF.

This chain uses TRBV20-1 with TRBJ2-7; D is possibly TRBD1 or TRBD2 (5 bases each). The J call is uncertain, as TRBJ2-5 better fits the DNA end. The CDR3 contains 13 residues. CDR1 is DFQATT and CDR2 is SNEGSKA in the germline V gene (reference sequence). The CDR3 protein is CSAYRDLQETQYF. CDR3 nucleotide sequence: TGCAGTGCTTACCGGGACCTACAAGAGACCCAGTACTTC.

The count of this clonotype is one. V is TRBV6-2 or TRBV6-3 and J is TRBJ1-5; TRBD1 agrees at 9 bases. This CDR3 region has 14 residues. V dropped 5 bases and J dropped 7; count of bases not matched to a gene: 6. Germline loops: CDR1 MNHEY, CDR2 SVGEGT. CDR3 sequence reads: CASSGTGSRQPQHF. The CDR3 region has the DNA TGTGCCAGCAGTGGGACAGGGAGTAGGCAGCCCCAGCATTTT.

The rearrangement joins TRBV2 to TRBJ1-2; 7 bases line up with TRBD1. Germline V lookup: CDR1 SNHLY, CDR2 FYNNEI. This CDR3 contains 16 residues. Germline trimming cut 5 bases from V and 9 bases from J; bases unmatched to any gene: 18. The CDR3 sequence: CASSSTGQELTSSYTF. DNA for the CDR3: TGTGCCAGCAGTTCGACAGGGCAGGAGCTTACATCAAGCTACACCTTC.

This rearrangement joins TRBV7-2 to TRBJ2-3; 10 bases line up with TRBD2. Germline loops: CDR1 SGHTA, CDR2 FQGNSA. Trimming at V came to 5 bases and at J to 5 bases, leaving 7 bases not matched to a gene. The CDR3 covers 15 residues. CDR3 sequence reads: CASSPTSGDIDTQYF. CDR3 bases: TGTGCCAGCAGCCCAACTAGCGGGGACATAGATACGCAGTATTTT.

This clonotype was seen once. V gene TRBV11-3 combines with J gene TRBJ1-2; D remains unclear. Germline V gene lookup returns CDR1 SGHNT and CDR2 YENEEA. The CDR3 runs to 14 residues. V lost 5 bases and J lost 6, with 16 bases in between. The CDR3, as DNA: TGTGCCAGCAGCCCCGACCCGGTTTTGGATGGCTACACCTTC. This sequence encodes CASSPDPVLDGYTF.

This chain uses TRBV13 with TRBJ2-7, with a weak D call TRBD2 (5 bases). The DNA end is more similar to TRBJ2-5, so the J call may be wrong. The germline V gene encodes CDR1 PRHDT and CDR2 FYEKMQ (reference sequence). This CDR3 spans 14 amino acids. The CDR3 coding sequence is TGTGCCAGCAGCTTATATCGGGGTGGGGAGACCCAGTACTTC. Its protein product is CASSLYRGGETQYF.